The next 31 T cell receptor beta chains were all read from a single sample in a study of beta chain features in type 1 diabetes. Expressed TCRB transcripts were sequenced because the entire RNA isolate underwent reverse transcription. Method: immunoSEQ multiplex PCR; TCRdb's copy keeps in-frame clones and lacks some. The profile shows 400,000 to 500,000 clones, approximately 13% of them singletons. Input material: naive CD4+ T cells from blood. The receptor set was obtained from a man in his thirties or forties in good health.

The gene calls are TRBV15 and TRBJ2-2; D ambiguous. CDR1 is LNHNV, CDR2 YYDKDF, per germline (reference sequence). The ends were cut back, 0 bases at V and 9 bases at J, with 8 bases in the middle. The CDR3 has 13 residues. CDR3 loop: CATSRDVIRELFF. In DNA, the CDR3 is TGTGCCACCAGCAGAGATGTTATCCGGGAGCTGTTTTTT. The full variable domain, with the rest looked up from reference TRBV15 and TRBJ2-2, is DAMVIQNPRYQVTQFGKPVTLSCSQTLNHNVMYWYQQKSSQAPKLLFHYYDKDFNNEADTPDNFQSRRPNTSFCFLDIRSPGLGDTAMYLCATSRDVIRELFFGEGSRLTVL.

This clone was recorded a few times. The CDR3 loop is CASSFPLLGGYTF. CDR3 coding DNA: TGTGCCAGTAGTTTTCCGCTCCTGGGTGGCTACACCTTC. The chain is built from TRBV19 and TRBJ1-2, with D hard to call. This CDR3 has 13 residues. V was trimmed by 5 bases and J by 7 bases, leaving 14 bases between them. Germline-derived CDR1 and CDR2 are LNHDA and SQIVND (reference sequence).

The J gene is TRBJ2-7, the V gene TRBV6-5, with D maybe TRBD1 (6 bases). V was cut by 5 bases and J by 0 bases, with 11 bases left in between. The CDR3 spans 14 residues. Germline-derived CDR1 and CDR2 are MNHEY and SVGAGI. CDR3 loop: CASSGRDISYEQYF. DNA for the CDR3: TGTGCCAGCAGTGGAAGGGACATCTCCTACGAGCAGTACTTC.

This clone was observed a handful of times. The V and J genes are TRBV15 and TRBJ1-4, with TRBD1 matching over 7 bases. Germline V lookup: CDR1 LNHNV, CDR2 YYDKDF (reference sequence). The length of the CDR3 is 15 residues. V gave up 2 bases and J gave up 7 bases; unmatched junction bases: 7. CDR3 DNA: TGTGCCACCAGCAGAAAATGGACAGGAACTGAAAAACTGTTTTTT. Translating gives CATSRKWTGTEKLFF.

The chain couples TRBV19 to TRBJ2-1; D may correspond to TRBD1 or TRBD2 (5 bases each). The CDR3 extends over 15 amino acids. V was trimmed by 4 bases and J by 5 bases, leaving 15 bases between them. CDR1 is LNHDA, CDR2 SQIVND, per germline (reference sequence). The CDR3 nucleotides read TGTGCCAGTAGTAGCAGAGGGCGAGGGGACAATGAGCAGTTCTTC. This encodes CASSSRGRGDNEQFF. The complete variable domain, with remaining parts taken from reference TRBV19 and TRBJ2-1, reads DGGITQSPKYLFRKEGQNVTLSCEQNLNHDAMYWYRQDPGQGLRLIYYSQIVNDFQKGDIAEGYSVSREKKESFPLTVTSAQKNPTAFYLCASSSRGRGDNEQFFGPGTRLTVL.

This clone was observed a few times. CDR3 nucleotide sequence: TGTGCCAGCAGCTTATATCAAGAGACCCAGTACTTC. It specifies CASSLYQETQYF. This chain connects TRBV11-2 to TRBJ2-5, with no clear D. Trimming removed 2 bases at V and 2 bases at J, with 3 bases between. Germline V lookup: CDR1 SGHAT, CDR2 FQNNGV. The CDR3 sequence is 12 residues long.

In this sample, this clone turned up many times. V is TRBV7-2 and J is TRBJ2-1; maybe TRBD2 (6 bases). V lost 5 bases and J lost 4, with 18 bases in between. Germline CDR1 and CDR2: SGHTA and FQGNSA. This CDR3 is built from 16 residues. This chain's CDR3 is CASSPLGLAQYNEQFF. As DNA, the CDR3 is TGTGCCAGCAGCCCTCTAGGGCTAGCGCAGTACAATGAGCAGTTCTTC.

This clone was counted a few times. This chain joins TRBV11-1 and TRBJ2-3; perhaps TRBD2 as D (6 bases). V dropped 3 bases and J dropped 2 bases, with 12 bases sitting between them. Germline V gives CDR1 SGHAT, CDR2 FQDESV (reference sequence). The CDR3 has 15 amino acids. CDR3 amino acids: CASSFLPSVTDTQYF. DNA of the CDR3: TGTGCCAGCAGCTTTCTCCCTAGCGTCACAGATACGCAGTATTTT.

The chain has TRBV12-5 and TRBJ2-3; possible D gene TRBD1, 6 bases. The V end lost 5 bases, the J end lost 8 bases, and 11 bases lay between the germline ends. CDR3 length equals 12 residues. The germline CDR1 and CDR2 sequences are LGHNT and FRNRAP. CDR3 bases: TGTGCTAGTGGTAATCGACAGGTTACGCAGTATTTT. It encodes CASGNRQVTQYF.

V usage is TRBV2 and J usage is TRBJ2-1, with TRBD2 identical over 7 bases. This CDR3 has 13 amino acids. In germline, CDR1 is SNHLY, CDR2 FYNNEI. V dropped 9 bases and J dropped 4; count of bases not matched to a gene: 6. As DNA, the CDR3 is TGTGCCAGTTCGGGACTAAATTACAATGAGCAGTTCTTC. It specifies CASSGLNYNEQFF.

The chain combines TRBV28 with TRBJ1-5; TRBD1 matches 11 bases. Germline CDR1 and CDR2: MDHEN and SYDVKM. The CDR3 spans 17 residues. With V trimmed by 6 bases and J by 5 bases, 12 bases remained unmatched. CDR3 in DNA: TGTGCCAGCAGGCGTAGCCTGGACAGGGGGCGACATCAGCCCCAGCATTTT. This sequence encodes CASRRSLDRGRHQPQHF.

This clone was counted between two and nine times. The chain links TRBV11-2 to TRBJ2-1, with D possibly called TRBD1 or TRBD2 (5 bases each). From germline, CDR1 is SGHAT and CDR2 FQNNGV. The CDR3 totals 15 residues. V shed 6 bases and J shed 7 bases, with 19 bases lying between them. The chain's CDR3 is CASSRPGRMRNEQFF. The CDR3 bases are TGTGCCAGCAGTCGACCGGGGCGAATGAGGAATGAGCAGTTCTTC.

This clone was observed a few times. The chain links TRBV2 to TRBJ1-6, with D possibly TRBD1 on 5 matching bases. The CDR3 extends over 16 amino acids. Germline CDR1 reads SNHLY; CDR2 reads FYNNEI. V gave up 7 bases and J gave up 3 bases, with 16 bases separating them. This CDR3 reads CASIHYGAGYNSPLHF. In nucleotides, the CDR3 is TGTGCCAGCATTCATTATGGGGCAGGCTATAATTCACCCCTCCACTTT.

CDR3 nucleotides: TGTGCCAGCAGCTTAGCGGCTAGCGGGAAGACAGATACGCAGTATTTT. Its translation is CASSLAASGKTDTQYF. The J gene is TRBJ2-3, the V gene TRBV7-8, with 9 bases identical to TRBD2. Germline loops: CDR1 SGHVS, CDR2 FQNEAQ. This CDR3 spans 16 amino acids. After removal of 0 bases from V and 3 bases from J, the junction contained 4 bases not matched to a gene.

The chain joins TRBV7-9 to TRBJ1-2; no clear D. Germline values: CDR1 SEHNR, CDR2 FQNEAQ (reference sequence). The CDR3 totals 17 residues. V lost 5 bases and J lost 4, with 23 bases in between. The CDR3 is CASSLPPGLQDGYGYTF. The CDR3 nucleotides read TGTGCCAGCAGCCTGCCCCCCGGGCTCCAAGACGGCTATGGCTACACCTTC.

This chain connects TRBV30 to TRBJ1-2; no clear D. Germline-derived CDR1 and CDR2 are GTSNPN and SVGIG (reference sequence). With 5 bases removed from V and 6 bases from J, the gap between germline ends came to 7 bases. This CDR3 contains 10 residues. This CDR3 reads CAWAGNGYTF. CDR3 DNA sequence: TGTGCCTGGGCGGGAAATGGCTACACCTTC.

The chain combines TRBV5-1 with TRBJ1-1; 8 bases match TRBD1. Trimming took 3 bases from V and 5 from J; bases not matched to a gene: 6. Germline-derived CDR1 and CDR2 are SGHRS and YFSETQ. CDR3 size: 14 residues. The CDR3 reads CASSWGTGLTEAFF. The CDR3 bases are TGCGCCAGCAGCTGGGGGACAGGTCTAACTGAAGCTTTCTTT.

The chain carries TRBV5-1 and TRBJ2-3, with 11 nucleotides matching TRBD2. CDR1 is SGHRS and CDR2 is YFSETQ in the germline V gene. J lost 5 bases, V lost 4 bases, and 9 bases had no gene match. The CDR3 extends over 16 amino acids. DNA of the CDR3: TGCGCCAGCAGCATACTGTTAGCGGGAGGGCGAGATACGCAGTATTTT. Translated: CASSILLAGGRDTQYF.

The chain uses TRBV5-1 and TRBJ1-1, with no clear D. Per the germline V gene, CDR1 is SGHRS and CDR2 is YFSETQ. V lost 0 bases and J 10 bases, leaving 7 bases between the germline ends. The CDR3 covers 11 residues. CDR3 sequence: CASSLEGLAFF. The CDR3 DNA sequence: TGCGCCAGCAGCTTGGAAGGTTTAGCTTTCTTT.

This clone has more than one count but fewer than ten. V and J are TRBV2 and TRBJ1-5, with 8 bases matching TRBD1. CDR1 is SNHLY, CDR2 FYNNEI, per germline. The CDR3 has 15 amino acids. V lost 2 bases to trimming and J lost 5 bases; unmatched junction nucleotides: 5. DNA of the CDR3: TGTGCCAGCAGTGAACAGGACAGGGTTCATCAGCCCCAGCATTTT. It codes for CASSEQDRVHQPQHF.

The chain is built from TRBV27 and TRBJ1-4; D uncertain. V lost 4 bases to trimming and J lost 10 bases, with 16 bases between them. This CDR3 spans 14 amino acids. CDR1 is MNHEY and CDR2 is SMNVEV in the germline V gene (reference sequence). For the CDR3, the DNA is TGTGCCAGCAGTTCAGTCGGGCAGGCTTTAAAACTGTTTTTT. It encodes CASSSVGQALKLFF.

V gene TRBV7-2 combines with J gene TRBJ2-3; D is uncertain. Germline V gene data show CDR1 as SGHTA and CDR2 as FQGNSA. The CDR3 runs to 15 residues. Trimming shortened V by 1 base and J by 4 bases, and 12 bases separated the two germline ends. Here the CDR3 DNA reads TGTGCCAGCAGCTTAGTCCTTAGCTATGCAGATACGCAGTATTTT. It codes for CASSLVLSYADTQYF.

The chain recombines TRBV7-2 with TRBJ2-7, with D possibly matching TRBD2 (6 bases). The V gene lost 3 bases and the J gene lost 5 bases, with 11 bases spanning the gap. The length of the CDR3 is 13 residues. The germline CDR1 and CDR2 sequences are SGHTA and FQGNSA. CDR3 sequence reads: CASSFGGSDEQYF. In DNA form, the CDR3 reads TGTGCCAGCAGCTTCGGGGGTTCCGACGAGCAGTACTTC.

This clone was counted between two and nine times. The rearrangement links TRBV5-6 to TRBJ2-3; perhaps TRBD2 as D (5 bases). This CDR3 has 14 residues. Germline V lookup: CDR1 SGHDT, CDR2 YYEEEE. Trimming took off 4 bases at V and 0 bases at J, with 9 bases between the two ends. This CDR3 is CASSGGGSTDTQYF. CDR3 nucleotides: TGTGCCAGCAGCGGAGGCGGGAGCACAGATACGCAGTATTTT. The entire variable domain, with the rest obtained from reference TRBV5-6 and TRBJ2-3, is as follows: DAGVTQSPTHLIKTRGQQVTLRCSPKSGHDTVSWYQQALGQGPQFIFQYYEEEERQRGNFPDRFSGHQFPNYSSELNVNALLLGDSALYLCASSGGGSTDTQYFGPGTRLTVL.

The sample holds a few counts of this clone. The V and J genes are TRBV5-1 and TRBJ1-1; D gene ambiguous. Trimming removed 0 bases at V and 3 bases at J, with 9 bases between. Looked up from germline, CDR1 is SGHRS and CDR2 is YFSETQ. The CDR3 is 14 residues long. DNA of the CDR3: TGCGCCAGCAGCTTGGTGAGGGTGGACACTGAAGCTTTCTTT. Its protein is CASSLVRVDTEAFF.

CDR3 sequence: CASSLGLDSAAYNEQFF. In DNA, the CDR3 is TGCGCCAGCAGCTTGGGGCTAGATTCCGCTGCCTACAATGAGCAGTTCTTC. This chain connects TRBV5-1 to TRBJ2-1, with D uncertain. The CDR3 is 17 amino acids. V gave up 0 bases and J gave up 2 bases, with 15 bases separating them. CDR1 and CDR2 from the germline V gene are SGHRS and YFSETQ.

In its sample, this clone was seen a few times. This rearrangement joins TRBV5-1 to TRBJ2-1, with 11 bases aligning to TRBD2. This CDR3 region has 16 residues. The junction had 8 bases not matched to a gene; V was cut back by 2 bases and J by 7 bases. The germline V gene has CDR1 SGHRS and CDR2 YFSETQ. For the CDR3, the DNA is TGCGCCAGCAGCTTACCAACTAGCGGGAGTCAGAATGAGCAGTTCTTC. As protein: CASSLPTSGSQNEQFF.

The rearrangement uses TRBV30 and TRBJ2-1; 8 nucleotides match TRBD2. CDR1 and CDR2 from the germline V gene are GTSNPN and SVGIG (reference sequence). The CDR3 is made up of 14 amino acids. V shed 3 bases, J shed 5 bases, and the junction held 6 bases outside the gene matches. The CDR3 DNA reads TGTGCCTGGAGAGGATGGACTAGCCACAATGAGCAGTTCTTC. It specifies CAWRGWTSHNEQFF.

This clone was picked up a small number of times. The genes are TRBV7-9 and TRBJ2-7; D gene unclear. Germline CDR1 reads SEHNR; CDR2 reads FQNEAQ (reference sequence). This CDR3 comprises 9 residues. The V end lost 11 bases, the J end lost 5 bases, and 7 bases lay between the germline ends. The chain's CDR3 is CALPNEQYV. The CDR3, as DNA: TGTGCCCTCCCCAACGAGCAGTACGTC.

This clone was detected a few times. The chain combines TRBV4-1 with TRBJ2-5; the D is unclear. The ends were cut back, 0 bases at V and 7 bases at J, with 9 bases in the middle. The CDR3 covers 13 residues. The germline CDR1 and CDR2 sequences are MGHRA and YSYEKL. CDR3 nucleotide sequence: TGCGCCAGCAGCCAAGAATTAGTGTCGACCCAGTACTTC. Its translation: CASSQELVSTQYF.

This clone has only a few counts. The V gene is TRBV13, the J gene TRBJ2-5, with 8 nucleotides matching TRBD1. V shed 4 bases and J 1 base; nucleotides not matched to a gene: 8. The CDR3 runs 16 residues. Germline CDR1 reads PRHDT; CDR2 reads FYEKMQ (reference sequence). CDR3 coding DNA: TGTGCCAGCAGCTCAGACAGGGGACCGGCCCAAGAGACCCAGTACTTC. Its protein is CASSSDRGPAQETQYF.